Sequencing of this T cell receptor beta chain was carried out in a study of blood T cell repertoires in COVID-19. The method was immunoSEQ multiplex PCR; TCRdb's version includes in-frame clones alone and lacks a portion of them. This table has around 240,000 clones, about 82% appearing once. Two negative PCRs, clearance, or symptom resolution characterized the recovered Cohort 3 donors. J was trimmed by 5 bases and V by 5 bases; bases with no gene match: 10. The CDR3 has 16 residues. Germline lookup yields CDR1 MDHEN and CDR2 SYDVKM. The sample was PBMCs or T cells enriched from blood (not recorded which). The sequence was collected from a woman aged 50 to 65 who had recovered from COVID-19. The chain combines TRBV28 with TRBJ1-5; TRBD1 matches 9 bases. This chain's CDR3 is CASSQPGQGFDQPQHF. The CDR3, as DNA: TGTGCCAGCAGTCAGCCGGGACAGGGTTTCGATCAGCCCCAGCATTTT.